This is a list of T cell receptor beta chains from one sample in a study of blood T cell repertoires in COVID-19. The protocol was immunoSEQ multiplex PCR, while the TCRdb copy is restricted to in-frame clones and leaves out a portion. There are about 22,000 clones in the sample; roughly 84% occur only once, and 22% lies in the top ten. Sequences were obtained from peripheral blood. The receptors stem from an elderly man with active or convalescent COVID-19. Each CDR3 is given with its conserved first and last residue. Fields, in order: V gene, J gene, CDR3 protein.

V gene: TRBV2
J gene: TRBJ2-2
CDR3 protein: CASHGGSNTGELFF

V gene: TRBV7-2
J gene: TRBJ1-2
CDR3 protein: CASSLAVARSDDYTF

V gene: TRBV18
J gene: TRBJ1-1
CDR3 protein: CASSPLAQGEAFF

V gene: TRBV4-1
J gene: TRBJ2-3
CDR3 protein: CASSQEPRSERGTQYF

V gene: TRBV30
J gene: TRBJ2-5
CDR3 protein: CAWAGKETQYF

V gene: TRBV25-1
J gene: TRBJ2-7
CDR3 protein: CASSRTSGGAAEQYF

V gene: TRBV27
J gene: TRBJ1-6
CDR3 protein: CASSSQGSGSYNSPLHF

V gene: TRBV19
J gene: TRBJ2-3
CDR3 protein: CASSIASRAPPDTQYF

V gene: TRBV7-3
J gene: TRBJ2-3
CDR3 protein: CASSLVSESTDTQYF

V gene: TRBV27
J gene: TRBJ2-2
CDR3 protein: CASSLVSNTGELFF

V gene: TRBV18
J gene: TRBJ2-7
CDR3 protein: CASSPPTDYEQYF

V gene: TRBV5-4
J gene: TRBJ1-1
CDR3 protein: CASSLAAEAFF

V gene: TRBV14
J gene: TRBJ2-7
CDR3 protein: CASSFKENRDRAYEGYF

V gene: TRBV5-6
J gene: TRBJ1-2
CDR3 protein: CASSMDRNYGYTF

V gene: TRBV6-5
J gene: TRBJ2-3
CDR3 protein: CASSYSKRDTQYF

V gene: TRBV5-1
J gene: TRBJ1-1
CDR3 protein: CASSLRQGSGTEAFF